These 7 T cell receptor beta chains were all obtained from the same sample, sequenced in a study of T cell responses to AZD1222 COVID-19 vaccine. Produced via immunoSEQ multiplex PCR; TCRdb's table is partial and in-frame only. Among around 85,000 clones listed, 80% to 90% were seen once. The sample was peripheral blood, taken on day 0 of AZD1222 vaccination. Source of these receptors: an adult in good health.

The CDR3 here is CASSLAGQGRTEAFF. In nucleotides, the CDR3 is TGCGCCAGCAGCTTGGCTGGACAGGGGAGGACTGAAGCTTTCTTT. The chain uses TRBV5-1 and TRBJ1-1, with TRBD1 matching over 9 bases. The J segment lost 5 bases and the V segment lost 0 bases, leaving 5 bases of the junction unmatched. This CDR3 region has 15 residues. CDR1 is SGHRS, CDR2 YFSETQ, per germline.

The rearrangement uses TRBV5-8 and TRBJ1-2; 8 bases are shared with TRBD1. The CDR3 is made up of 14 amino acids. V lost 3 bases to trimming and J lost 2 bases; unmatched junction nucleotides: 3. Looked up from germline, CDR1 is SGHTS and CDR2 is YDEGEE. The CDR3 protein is CASSYTGGNYGYTF. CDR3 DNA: TGTGCCAGCAGCTATACAGGGGGGAACTATGGCTACACCTTC.

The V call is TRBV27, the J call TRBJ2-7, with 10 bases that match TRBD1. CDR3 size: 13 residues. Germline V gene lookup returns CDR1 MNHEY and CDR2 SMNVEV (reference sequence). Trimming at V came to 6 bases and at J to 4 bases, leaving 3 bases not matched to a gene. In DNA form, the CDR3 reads TGTGCCAGCAGCCGACAGGGGGCTTACGAGCAGTACTTC. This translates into CASSRQGAYEQYF.

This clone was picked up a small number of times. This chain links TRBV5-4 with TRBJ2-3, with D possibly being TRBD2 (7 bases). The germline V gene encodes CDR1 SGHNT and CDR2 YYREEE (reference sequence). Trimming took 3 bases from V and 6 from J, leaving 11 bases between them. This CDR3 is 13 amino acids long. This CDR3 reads CASSSRGGDTQYF. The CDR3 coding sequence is TGTGCCAGCAGCTCGAGGGGGGGTGATACGCAGTATTTT.

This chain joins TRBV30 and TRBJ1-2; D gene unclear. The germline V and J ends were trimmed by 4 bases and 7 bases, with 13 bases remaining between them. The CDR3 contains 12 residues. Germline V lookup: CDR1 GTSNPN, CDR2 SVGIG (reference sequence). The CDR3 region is CAWTRDSGGYTF. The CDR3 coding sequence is TGTGCCTGGACCCGCGATTCGGGTGGCTACACCTTC.

Here the CDR3 DNA reads TGCGCCAGCAGCTTGACAGGACGAGACACCGGGGAGCTGTTTTTT. Its translation is CASSLTGRDTGELFF. The gene calls are TRBV5-1 and TRBJ2-2, with TRBD1 as a possible D gene (5 bases). This CDR3 comprises 15 residues. Per germline, CDR1 SGHRS and CDR2 YFSETQ. Trimming cost V 1 base and J 3 bases, with 10 bases left between them.

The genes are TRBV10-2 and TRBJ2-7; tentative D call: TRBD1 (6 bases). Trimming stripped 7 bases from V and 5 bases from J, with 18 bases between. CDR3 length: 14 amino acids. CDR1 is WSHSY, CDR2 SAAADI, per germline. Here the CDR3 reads CASTDTTGLDEQYF. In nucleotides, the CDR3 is TGCGCCAGCACGGATACAACAGGGTTAGACGAGCAGTACTTC.